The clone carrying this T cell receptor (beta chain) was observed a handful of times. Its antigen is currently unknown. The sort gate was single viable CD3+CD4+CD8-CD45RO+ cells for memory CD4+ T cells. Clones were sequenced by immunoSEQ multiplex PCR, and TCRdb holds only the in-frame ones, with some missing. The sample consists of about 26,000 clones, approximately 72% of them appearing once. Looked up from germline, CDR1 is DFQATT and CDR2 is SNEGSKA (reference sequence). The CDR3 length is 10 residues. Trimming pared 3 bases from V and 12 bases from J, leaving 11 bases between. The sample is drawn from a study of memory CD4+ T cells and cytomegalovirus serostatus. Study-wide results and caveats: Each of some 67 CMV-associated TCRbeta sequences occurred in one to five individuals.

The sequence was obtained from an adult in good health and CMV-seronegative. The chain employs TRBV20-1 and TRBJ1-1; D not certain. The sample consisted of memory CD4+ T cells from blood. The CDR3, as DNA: TGCAGTGCTAGTGAGGCCTCAACTTTCTTT. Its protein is CSASEASTFF.